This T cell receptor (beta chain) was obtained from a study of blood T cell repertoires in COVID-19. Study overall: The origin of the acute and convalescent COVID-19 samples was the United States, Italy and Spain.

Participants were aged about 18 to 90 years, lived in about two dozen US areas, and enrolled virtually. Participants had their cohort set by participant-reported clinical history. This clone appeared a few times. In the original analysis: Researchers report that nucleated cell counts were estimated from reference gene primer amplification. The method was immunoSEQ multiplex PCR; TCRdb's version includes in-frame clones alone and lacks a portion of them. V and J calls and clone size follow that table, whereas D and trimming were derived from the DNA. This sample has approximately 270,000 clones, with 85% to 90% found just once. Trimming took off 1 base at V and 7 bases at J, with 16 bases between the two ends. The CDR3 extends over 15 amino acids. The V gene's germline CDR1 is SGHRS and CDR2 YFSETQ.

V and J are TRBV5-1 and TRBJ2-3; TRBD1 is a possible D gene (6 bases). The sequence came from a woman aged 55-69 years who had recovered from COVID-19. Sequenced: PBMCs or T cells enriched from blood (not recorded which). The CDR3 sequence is CASSLTPLGANTQYF. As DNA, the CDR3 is TGCGCCAGCAGCTTGACCCCTCTGGGGGCTAATACGCAGTATTTT.